This record looks at one T cell receptor beta chain sequence and its context. Germline and junction disagree at one end, which may indicate a read error. The record originates from a study of chemoradiotherapy in HPV16-positive cancers. Germline CDR1 KGHSH, CDR2 LQKENI. The CDR3 extends over 13 amino acids. Assay used: immunoSEQ multiplex PCR; TCRdb lists only in-frame clones, some missing. This table holds some 20,000 clones, roughly 82% found once. The TCR originated in a human donor with HPV-associated anogenital cancer. V gene TRBV18 combines with J gene TRBJ2-5; TRBD1 matches at 7 bases. This specimen consisted of blood, obtained from a patient who underwent chemoradiotherapy. The CDR3 DNA is TGTGCCAGCTCACCAGGACAGGCGAGTCTCGGCGACTTC. Its translation: CASSPGQASLGDF. Supplemented by reference TRBV18 and TRBJ2-5, the full variable domain reads NAGVMQNPRHLVRRRGQEARLRCSPMKGHSHVYWYRQLPEEGLKFMVYLQKENIIDESGMPKERFSAEFPKEGPSILRIQQVVRGDSAAYFCASSPGQASLGDFGPGTRLLVL.